The table lists the clone carrying this T cell receptor (beta chain) with a count of one. Its antigen remains unidentified. Time point defined: persistent/refractory GD, antithyroid drugs over 5 years with positive TRAb. PBMCs provided the RNA from which the TCR library was made. With EDTA tubes as the receptacles, about 9.2 milliliters of peripheral blood were drawn. These data are taken from a study of regulatory T cells in long-lasting Graves disease. Study-level background: Persistent Graves' disease meant over 5 years of antithyroid drugs with positive TSH receptor antibodies.

Study-level points and caveats: Blood alone, not thyroid tissue, was studied.

Both iRepertoire HTBI primers and Arm-PCR of CDR3 regions were used to build the TCR beta libraries. Using its own MiXCR run on the multiplex PCR reads, TCRdb lists one record per CDR3 protein. The sample holds 300,000 to 500,000 distinct CDR3 sequences; roughly 20% are singletons and the top ten take roughly 20%. Sequencing was performed on peripheral blood mononuclear cells (PBMCs), taken when the disease was refractory, from a patient treated with antithyroid drugs. This clonotype was sampled from a female donor with Graves disease.

The CDR3: CASSLTHTGVDSPLHF. CDR3 DNA: TGTGCCAGCAGCTTGACGCACACAGGGGTGGATTCACCCCTCCACTTT. This chain links TRBV5-5 with TRBJ1-6; 7 bases line up with TRBD1. This CDR3 is built from 16 residues. Germline V CDR1 and CDR2: SGHKS, YYEKEE (reference sequence). Losses at the gene ends were 1 base for V and 8 bases for J; bases not matched to a gene: 9.